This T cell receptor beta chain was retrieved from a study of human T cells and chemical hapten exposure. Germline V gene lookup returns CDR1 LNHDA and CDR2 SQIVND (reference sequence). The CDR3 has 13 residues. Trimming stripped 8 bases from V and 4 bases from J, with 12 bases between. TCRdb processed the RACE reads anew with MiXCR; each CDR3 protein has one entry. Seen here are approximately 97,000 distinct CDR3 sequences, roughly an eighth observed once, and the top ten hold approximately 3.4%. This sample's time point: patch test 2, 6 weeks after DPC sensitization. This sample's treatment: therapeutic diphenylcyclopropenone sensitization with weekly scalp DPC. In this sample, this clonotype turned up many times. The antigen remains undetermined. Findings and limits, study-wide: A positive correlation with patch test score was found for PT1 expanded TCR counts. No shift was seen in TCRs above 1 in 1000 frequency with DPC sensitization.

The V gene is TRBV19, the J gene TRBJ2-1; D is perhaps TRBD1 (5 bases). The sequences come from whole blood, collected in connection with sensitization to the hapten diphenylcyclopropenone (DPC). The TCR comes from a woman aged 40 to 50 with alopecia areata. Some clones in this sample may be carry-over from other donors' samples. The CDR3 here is CASGADPYNEQFF. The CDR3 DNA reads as TGTGCCAGTGGGGCGGACCCGTACAATGAGCAGTTCTTC.